Listed here are 14 T cell receptor beta chains from one sample, sequenced in a study of shared clonotypes between healthy human individuals. Profiling relied on immunoSEQ multiplex PCR, and the TCRdb table lists in-frame clones only, not all of them. The sample records approximately 650,000 clones, roughly 95% being singletons. CD45RO-negative CD8 cells positively selected for CCR7 made up the naive population, which excluded terminally differentiated effector memory CD45RA+ cells. Sequences were obtained from naive CD8+ T cells sorted from blood. The receptors come from a woman aged 25 to 45 in good health.

This chain connects TRBV28 to TRBJ1-2; D not resolved. The CDR3 totals 13 residues. Looked up from germline, CDR1 is MDHEN and CDR2 is SYDVKM. V dropped 3 bases and J dropped 3 bases, with 8 bases sitting between them. The CDR3 DNA sequence: TGTGCCAGCAGTTTCGAAAAAGACTATGGCTACACCTTC. This sequence encodes CASSFEKDYGYTF.

V gene TRBV28 combines with J gene TRBJ1-5; TRBD1 might be the D (5 bases). Trimming removed 2 bases from V and 1 base from J, with 12 bases in between. Germline assignment: CDR1 MDHEN and CDR2 SYDVKM. This CDR3 region has 16 residues. The CDR3 region is CASSLHLRDSNQPQHF. The CDR3 DNA reads as TGTGCCAGCAGTTTACACCTCCGGGACAGCAATCAGCCCCAGCATTTT.

The V gene is TRBV29-1, the J gene TRBJ1-2; the D gene is possibly TRBD1 (5 bases). The CDR3 is 16 residues long. The germline V and J ends were trimmed by 3 bases and 2 bases, with 19 bases remaining between them. Germline V gene lookup returns CDR1 SQVTM and CDR2 ANQGSEA. CDR3 sequence: CSVEVWEAGTNYGYTF. Written as DNA, the CDR3 is TGCAGCGTTGAGGTGTGGGAAGCAGGGACGAACTATGGCTACACCTTC.

V usage is TRBV7-6 and J usage is TRBJ2-1; D might be TRBD1 or TRBD2, each matching 5 bases. The CDR3 runs 13 residues. Germline V gene sequence: CDR1 SGHVS, CDR2 FNYEAQ. The V end lost 2 bases, the J end lost 10 bases, and 12 bases lay between the germline ends. CDR3 nucleotides: TGTGCCAGCAGCTTATCCTACGGGGCGGAGCAGTTCTTC. It yields the protein CASSLSYGAEQFF.

The rearrangement uses TRBV28 and TRBJ2-5; weak D call: TRBD1 (6 bases). CDR1 and CDR2 from the germline V gene are MDHEN and SYDVKM. The CDR3 is made up of 15 amino acids. V gave up 4 bases and J gave up 2 bases, with 14 bases separating them. The CDR3 region has the DNA TGTGCCAGCAGTTATATCCCCGACAGGCAAGAGACCCAGTACTTC. It codes for CASSYIPDRQETQYF.

V is TRBV6-5 and J is TRBJ2-1; D remains ambiguous. Germline V gene data show CDR1 as MNHEY and CDR2 as SVGAGI. The CDR3 extends over 12 amino acids. V gave up 4 bases and J gave up 8 bases, with 9 bases separating them. The CDR3 sequence: CASSFIGDEQFF. CDR3 nucleotides: TGTGCCAGCAGTTTCATTGGCGATGAGCAGTTCTTC.

V is TRBV5-6 and J is TRBJ2-7, with D perhaps given as TRBD1 or TRBD2 (6 bases each). Per germline, CDR1 SGHDT and CDR2 YYEEEE. The CDR3 runs 12 residues. Trimming took off 8 bases at V and 5 bases at J, with 14 bases between the two ends. The CDR3 is CASLPGADEQYF. CDR3 sequence (DNA): TGTGCCAGTTTACCGGGGGCCGACGAGCAGTACTTC.

V and J are TRBV27 and TRBJ2-7; 9 positions match TRBD1. V lost 3 bases, J lost 5 bases, and 8 bases stayed unmatched. The germline CDR1 and CDR2 sequences are MNHEY and SMNVEV (reference sequence). The CDR3 contains 15 residues. For the CDR3, the DNA is TGTGCCAGCAGTTTTGGGGGACAGGGTGTCCACGAGCAGTACTTC. It codes for CASSFGGQGVHEQYF.

The gene calls are TRBV6-1 and TRBJ2-7, with TRBD1 matching over 9 bases. The CDR3 has 14 amino acids. The V gene end was trimmed by 6 bases and the J gene end by 5 bases; junction bases not matched to a gene: 8. Germline assignment: CDR1 MNHNS and CDR2 SASEGT. The CDR3 sequence: CASRFGTGSNEQYF. DNA for the CDR3: TGTGCCAGCAGATTCGGGACAGGGTCTAACGAGCAGTACTTC.

This clone has a single count. The chain has TRBV19 and TRBJ2-3; the D gene is possibly TRBD2 (5 bases). Trimming left V 6 bases short and J 5 bases short, with 6 bases between. The CDR3 runs to 11 residues. Germline CDR1 and CDR2: LNHDA and SQIVND (reference sequence). CDR3 DNA sequence: TGTGCCAGTAGGGCGGGAGATACGCAGTATTTT. The encoded protein is CASRAGDTQYF.

This clone was seen only once. V is TRBV7-6 and J is TRBJ1-1; no clear D. The CDR3 contains 15 residues. Between the trimmed V and J ends, which lost 0 bases and 5 bases, there was a span of 13 bases. From germline, CDR1 is SGHVS and CDR2 FNYEAQ. The CDR3: CASSLAWPGRTEAFF. In nucleotides, the CDR3 is TGTGCCAGCAGCTTAGCGTGGCCGGGCCGGACTGAAGCTTTCTTT.

The CDR3 sequence is CAWETDFNTEAFF. CDR3 sequence (DNA): TGTGCCTGGGAGACGGATTTCAACACTGAAGCTTTCTTT. The chain carries TRBV30 and TRBJ1-1; D is unclear. The CDR3 extends over 13 amino acids. In germline, CDR1 is GTSNPN, CDR2 SVGIG (reference sequence). With 5 bases removed from V and 2 bases from J, the gap between germline ends came to 12 bases.

The chain recombines TRBV5-1 with TRBJ2-3, with 7 bases lining up with TRBD2. Germline trimming cut 3 bases from V and 1 base from J; bases unmatched to any gene: 8. This CDR3 contains 16 residues. Germline-derived CDR1 and CDR2 are SGHRS and YFSETQ. This CDR3 reads CASSSWLAERTDTQYF. The CDR3 region has the DNA TGCGCCAGCAGCTCCTGGCTAGCGGAACGCACAGATACGCAGTATTTT.

This chain links TRBV28 with TRBJ2-6, with D uncertain. V was trimmed by 2 bases and J by 2 bases, leaving 16 bases between them. Germline V gene data show CDR1 as MDHEN and CDR2 as SYDVKM. CDR3 size: 18 residues. In nucleotides, the CDR3 is TGTGCCAGCAGTTTAATTTGGGCAGATGGTCCTGGGGCCAACGTCCTGACTTTC. The encoded protein is CASSLIWADGPGANVLTF.